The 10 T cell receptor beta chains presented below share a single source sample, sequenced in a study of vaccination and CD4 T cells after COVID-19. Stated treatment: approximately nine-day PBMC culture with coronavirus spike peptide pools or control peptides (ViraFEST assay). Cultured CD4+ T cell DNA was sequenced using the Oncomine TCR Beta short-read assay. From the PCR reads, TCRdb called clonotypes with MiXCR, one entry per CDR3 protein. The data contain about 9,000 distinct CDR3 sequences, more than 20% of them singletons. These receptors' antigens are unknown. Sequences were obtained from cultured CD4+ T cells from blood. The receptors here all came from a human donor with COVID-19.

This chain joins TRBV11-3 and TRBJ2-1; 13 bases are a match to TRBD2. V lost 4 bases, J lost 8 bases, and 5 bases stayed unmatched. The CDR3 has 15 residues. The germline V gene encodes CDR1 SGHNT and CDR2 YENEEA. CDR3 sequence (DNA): TGTGCCAGCAGCTCCACTAGCGGGGGGGCTCATGAGCAGTTCTTC. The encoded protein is CASSSTSGGAHEQFF.

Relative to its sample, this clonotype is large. CDR3 coding DNA: TGTGCCAGCAGTTACTTGTCGGGACAGGTTAACTACGAGCAGTACTTC. This sequence encodes CASSYLSGQVNYEQYF. The rearrangement uses TRBV6-2 or TRBV6-3 and TRBJ2-7; 8 positions agree with TRBD1. The CDR3 sequence is 16 residues long. V lost 1 base to trimming and J lost 3 bases; unmatched junction nucleotides: 8. Germline CDR1 is MNHEY and CDR2 is SVGEGT.

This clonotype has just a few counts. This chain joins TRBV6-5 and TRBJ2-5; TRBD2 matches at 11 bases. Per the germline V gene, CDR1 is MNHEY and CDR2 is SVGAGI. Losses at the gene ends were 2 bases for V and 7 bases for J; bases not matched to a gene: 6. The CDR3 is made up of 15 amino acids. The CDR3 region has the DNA TGTGCCAGCAGTTACCCTAGCGGGGGGCCAAGGACCCAGTACTTC. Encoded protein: CASSYPSGGPRTQYF.

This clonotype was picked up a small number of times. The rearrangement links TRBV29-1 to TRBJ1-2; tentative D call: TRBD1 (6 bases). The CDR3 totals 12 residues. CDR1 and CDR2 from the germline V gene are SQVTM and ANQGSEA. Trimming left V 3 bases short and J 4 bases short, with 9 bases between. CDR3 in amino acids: CSVDRGGYGYTF. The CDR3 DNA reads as TGCAGCGTTGACAGGGGTGGCTATGGCTACACCTTC.

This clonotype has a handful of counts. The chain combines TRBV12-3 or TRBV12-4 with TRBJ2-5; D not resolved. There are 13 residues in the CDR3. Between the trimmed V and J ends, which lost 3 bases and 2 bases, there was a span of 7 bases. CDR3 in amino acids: CASSFQVQETQYF. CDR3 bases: TGTGCCAGCAGTTTCCAGGTACAAGAGACCCAGTACTTC.

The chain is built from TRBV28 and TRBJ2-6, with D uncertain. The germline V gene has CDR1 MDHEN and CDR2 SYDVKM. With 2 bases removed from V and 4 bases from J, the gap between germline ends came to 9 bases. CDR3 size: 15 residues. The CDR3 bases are TGTGCCAGCAGTTTACCAGCGTCCGGGGCCAACGTCCTGACTTTC. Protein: CASSLPASGANVLTF.

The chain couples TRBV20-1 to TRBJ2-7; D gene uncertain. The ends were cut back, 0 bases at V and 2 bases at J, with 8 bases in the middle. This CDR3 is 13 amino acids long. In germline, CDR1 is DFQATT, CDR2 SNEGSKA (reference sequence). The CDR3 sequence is CSARDFAAYEQYF. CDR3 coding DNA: TGCAGTGCTAGAGATTTCGCTGCCTACGAGCAGTACTTC.

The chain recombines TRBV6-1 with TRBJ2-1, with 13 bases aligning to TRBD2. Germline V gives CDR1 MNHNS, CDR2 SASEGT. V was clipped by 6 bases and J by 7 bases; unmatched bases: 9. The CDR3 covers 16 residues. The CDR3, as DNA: TGTGCCAGCAGACCCCAACTAGCGGGGGGGCAAAATGAGCAGTTCTTC. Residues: CASRPQLAGGQNEQFF.

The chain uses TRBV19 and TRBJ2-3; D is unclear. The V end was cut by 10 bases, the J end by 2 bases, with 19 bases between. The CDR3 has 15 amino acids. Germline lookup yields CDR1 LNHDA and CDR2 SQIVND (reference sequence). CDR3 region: CATNSQRTNTDTQYF. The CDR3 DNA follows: TGTGCCACTAACTCCCAACGGACCAACACAGATACGCAGTATTTT.

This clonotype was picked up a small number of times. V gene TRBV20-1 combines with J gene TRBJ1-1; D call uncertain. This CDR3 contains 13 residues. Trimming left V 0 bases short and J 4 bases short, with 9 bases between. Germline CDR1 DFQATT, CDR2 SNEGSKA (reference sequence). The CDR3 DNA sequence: TGCAGTGCTAGAGAAGAGGTACCCACTGAAGCTTTCTTT. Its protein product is CSAREEVPTEAFF.